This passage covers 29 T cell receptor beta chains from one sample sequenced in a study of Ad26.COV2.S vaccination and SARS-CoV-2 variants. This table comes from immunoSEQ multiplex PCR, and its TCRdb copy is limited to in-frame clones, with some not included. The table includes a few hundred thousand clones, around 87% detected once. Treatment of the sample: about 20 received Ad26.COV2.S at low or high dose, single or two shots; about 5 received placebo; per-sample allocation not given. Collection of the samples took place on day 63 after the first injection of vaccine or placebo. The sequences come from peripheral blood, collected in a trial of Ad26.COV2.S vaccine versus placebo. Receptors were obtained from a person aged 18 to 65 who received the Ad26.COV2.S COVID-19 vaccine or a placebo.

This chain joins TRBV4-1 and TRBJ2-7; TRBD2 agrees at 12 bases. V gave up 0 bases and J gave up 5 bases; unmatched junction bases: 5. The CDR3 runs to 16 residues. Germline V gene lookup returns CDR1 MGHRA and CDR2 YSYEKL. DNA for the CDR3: TGCGCCAGCAGCCAAGATCCCGGACTAGCGGGGAACGAGCAGTACTTC. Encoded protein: CASSQDPGLAGNEQYF.

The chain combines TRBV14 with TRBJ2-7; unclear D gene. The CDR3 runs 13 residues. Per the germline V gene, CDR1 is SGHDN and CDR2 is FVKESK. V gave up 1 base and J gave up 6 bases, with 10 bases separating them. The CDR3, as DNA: TGTGCCAGCAGCCAAGGTTACCTGTCCGAGCAGTACTTC. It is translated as CASSQGYLSEQYF. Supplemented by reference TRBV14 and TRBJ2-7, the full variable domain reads EAGVTQFPSHSVIEKGQTVTLRCDPISGHDNLYWYRRVMGKEIKFLLHFVKESKQDESGMPNNRFLAERTGGTYSTLKVQPAELEDSGVYFCASSQGYLSEQYFGPGTRLTVT.

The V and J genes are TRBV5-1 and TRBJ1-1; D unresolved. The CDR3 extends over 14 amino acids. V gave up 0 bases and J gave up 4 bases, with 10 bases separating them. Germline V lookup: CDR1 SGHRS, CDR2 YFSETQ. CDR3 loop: CASSLGPEFTEAFF. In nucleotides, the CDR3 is TGCGCCAGCAGCTTGGGTCCCGAATTCACTGAAGCTTTCTTT. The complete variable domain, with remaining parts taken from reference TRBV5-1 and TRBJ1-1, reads KAGVTQTPRYLIKTRGQQVTLSCSPISGHRSVSWYQQTPGQGLQFLFEYFSETQRNKGNFPGRFSGRQFSNSRSEMNVSTLELGDSALYLCASSLGPEFTEAFFGQGTRLTVV.

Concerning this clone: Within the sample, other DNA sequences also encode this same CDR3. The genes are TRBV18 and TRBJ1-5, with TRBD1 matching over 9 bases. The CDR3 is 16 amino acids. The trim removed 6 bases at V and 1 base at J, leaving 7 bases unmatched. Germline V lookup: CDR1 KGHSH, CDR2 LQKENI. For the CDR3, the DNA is TGTGCCAGCTCTCCCGGGACAGGGATAAGCAATCAGCCCCAGCATTTT. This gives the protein CASSPGTGISNQPQHF.

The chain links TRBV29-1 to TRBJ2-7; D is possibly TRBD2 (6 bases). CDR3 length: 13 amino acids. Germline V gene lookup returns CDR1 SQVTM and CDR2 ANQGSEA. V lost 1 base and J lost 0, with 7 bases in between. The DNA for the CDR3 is TGCAGCGTTGAAGTGGGGGGCTCCTACGAGCAGTACTTC. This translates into CSVEVGGSYEQYF.

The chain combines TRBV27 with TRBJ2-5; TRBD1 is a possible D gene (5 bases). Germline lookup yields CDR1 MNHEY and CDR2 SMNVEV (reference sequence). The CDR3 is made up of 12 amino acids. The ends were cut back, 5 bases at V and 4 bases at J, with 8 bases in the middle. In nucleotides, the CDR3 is TGTGCCAGCAGTCACGACAGAGAGACCCAGTACTTC. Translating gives CASSHDRETQYF.

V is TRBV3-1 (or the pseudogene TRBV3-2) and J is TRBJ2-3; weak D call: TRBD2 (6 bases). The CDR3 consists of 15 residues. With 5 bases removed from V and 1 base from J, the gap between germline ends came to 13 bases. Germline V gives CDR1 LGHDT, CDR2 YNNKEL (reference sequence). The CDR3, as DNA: TGTGCCAGCAGCTCGACGGGGGTGGGCACAGATACGCAGTATTTT. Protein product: CASSSTGVGTDTQYF.

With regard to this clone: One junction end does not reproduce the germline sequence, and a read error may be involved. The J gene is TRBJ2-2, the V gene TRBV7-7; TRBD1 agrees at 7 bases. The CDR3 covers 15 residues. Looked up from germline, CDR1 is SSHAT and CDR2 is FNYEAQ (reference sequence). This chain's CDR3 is CASSLEGGVAGELFF. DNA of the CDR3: TGTGCTAGCAGCTTAGAAGGGGGCGTTGCCGGGGAGCTGTTTTTT.

This CDR3 is CASSFGGVSYEQYF. The CDR3 DNA reads TGCGCCAGCAGCTTTGGGGGGGTCTCCTACGAGCAGTACTTC. V is TRBV5-1 and J is TRBJ2-7, with 7 bases lining up with TRBD2. This CDR3 has 14 residues. CDR1 is SGHRS and CDR2 is YFSETQ in the germline V gene. After removal of 2 bases from V and 0 bases from J, the junction contained 2 bases not matched to a gene.

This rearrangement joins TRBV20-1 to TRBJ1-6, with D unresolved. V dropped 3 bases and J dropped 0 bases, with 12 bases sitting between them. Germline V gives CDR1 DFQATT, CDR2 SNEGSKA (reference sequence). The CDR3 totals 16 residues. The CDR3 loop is CSASFLGSSYNSPLHF. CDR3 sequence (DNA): TGCAGTGCTAGTTTCCTGGGGAGCTCCTATAATTCACCCCTCCACTTT.

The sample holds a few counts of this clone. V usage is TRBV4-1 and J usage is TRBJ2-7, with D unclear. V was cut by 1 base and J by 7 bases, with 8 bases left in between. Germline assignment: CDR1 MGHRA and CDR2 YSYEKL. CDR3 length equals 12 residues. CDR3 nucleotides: TGCGCCAGCAGCCAAGCGAGTGGGGAGCAGTACTTC. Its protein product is CASSQASGEQYF.

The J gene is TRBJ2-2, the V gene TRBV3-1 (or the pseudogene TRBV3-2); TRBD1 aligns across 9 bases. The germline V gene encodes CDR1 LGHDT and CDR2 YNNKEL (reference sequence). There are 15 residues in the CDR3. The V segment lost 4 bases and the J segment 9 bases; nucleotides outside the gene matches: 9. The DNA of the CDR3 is TGTGCCAGCAGCCTTATGGGGACAGGGCACCGGGAGCTGTTTTTT. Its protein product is CASSLMGTGHRELFF.

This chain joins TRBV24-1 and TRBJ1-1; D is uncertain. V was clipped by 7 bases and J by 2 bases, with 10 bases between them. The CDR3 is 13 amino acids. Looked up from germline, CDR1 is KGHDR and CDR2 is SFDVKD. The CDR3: CATRSTDNTEAFF. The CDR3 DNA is TGTGCCACCAGATCTACAGACAACACTGAAGCTTTCTTT.

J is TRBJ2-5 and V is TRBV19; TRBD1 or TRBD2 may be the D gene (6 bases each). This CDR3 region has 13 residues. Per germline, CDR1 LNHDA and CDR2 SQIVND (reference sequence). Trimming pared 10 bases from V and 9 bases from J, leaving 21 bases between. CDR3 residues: CATKEAGKGAQYF. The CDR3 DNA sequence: TGTGCCACCAAGGAGGCGGGGAAGGGGGCCCAGTACTTC. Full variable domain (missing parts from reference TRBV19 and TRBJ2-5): DGGITQSPKYLFRKEGQNVTLSCEQNLNHDAMYWYRQDPGQGLRLIYYSQIVNDFQKGDIAEGYSVSREKKESFPLTVTSAQKNPTAFYLCATKEAGKGAQYFGPGTRLLVL.

The CDR3 DNA is TGCGCCAGCAGCTTGGAGGGACAGGGGTACTACGAGCAGTACTTC. This codes for CASSLEGQGYYEQYF. This chain links TRBV5-1 with TRBJ2-7, with 10 bases aligning to TRBD1. The CDR3 contains 15 residues. Germline V gene data show CDR1 as SGHRS and CDR2 as YFSETQ. Unmatched junction bases numbered 3, after V lost 0 bases and J lost 3 bases.

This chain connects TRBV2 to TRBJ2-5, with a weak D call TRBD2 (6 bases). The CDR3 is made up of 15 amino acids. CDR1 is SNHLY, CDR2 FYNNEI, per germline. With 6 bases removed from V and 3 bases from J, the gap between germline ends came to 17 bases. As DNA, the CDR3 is TGTGCCAGCAGCCTACAGACTAGATCGAAAGAGACCCAGTACTTC. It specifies CASSLQTRSKETQYF.

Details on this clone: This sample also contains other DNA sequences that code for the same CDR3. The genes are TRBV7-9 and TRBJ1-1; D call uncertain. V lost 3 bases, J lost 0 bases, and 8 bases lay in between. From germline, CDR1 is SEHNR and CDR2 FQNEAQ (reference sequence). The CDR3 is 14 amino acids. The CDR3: CASSLGGLNTEAFF. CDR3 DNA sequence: TGTGCCAGCAGCTTGGGTGGACTGAACACTGAAGCTTTCTTT.

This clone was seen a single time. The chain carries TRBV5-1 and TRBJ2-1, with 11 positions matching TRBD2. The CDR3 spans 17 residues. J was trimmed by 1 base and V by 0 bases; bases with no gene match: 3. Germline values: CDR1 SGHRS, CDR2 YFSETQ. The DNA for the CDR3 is TGCGCCAGCAGCTTGGTTCTAGCGGGGGGATCCTACAATGAGCAGTTCTTC. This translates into CASSLVLAGGSYNEQFF.

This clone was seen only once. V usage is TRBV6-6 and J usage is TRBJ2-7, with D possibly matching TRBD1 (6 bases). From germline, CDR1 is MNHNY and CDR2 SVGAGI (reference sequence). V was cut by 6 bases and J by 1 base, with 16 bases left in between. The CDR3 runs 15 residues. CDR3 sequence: CASSKDRPLSYEQYF. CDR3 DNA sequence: TGTGCCAGCAGCAAGGACAGACCTCTATCCTACGAGCAGTACTTC.

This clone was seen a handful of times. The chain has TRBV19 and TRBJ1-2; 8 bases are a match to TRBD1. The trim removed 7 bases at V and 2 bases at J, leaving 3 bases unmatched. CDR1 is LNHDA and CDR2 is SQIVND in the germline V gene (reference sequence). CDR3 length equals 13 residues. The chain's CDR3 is CASTRQGNYGYTF. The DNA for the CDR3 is TGTGCCAGTACCCGACAGGGGAACTATGGCTACACCTTC.

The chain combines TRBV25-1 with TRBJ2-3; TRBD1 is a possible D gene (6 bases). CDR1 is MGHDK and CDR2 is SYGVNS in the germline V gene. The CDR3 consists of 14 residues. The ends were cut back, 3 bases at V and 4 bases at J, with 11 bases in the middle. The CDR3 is CASSDLQGADTQYF. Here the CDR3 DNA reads TGTGCCAGCAGTGACCTACAGGGTGCAGATACGCAGTATTTT.

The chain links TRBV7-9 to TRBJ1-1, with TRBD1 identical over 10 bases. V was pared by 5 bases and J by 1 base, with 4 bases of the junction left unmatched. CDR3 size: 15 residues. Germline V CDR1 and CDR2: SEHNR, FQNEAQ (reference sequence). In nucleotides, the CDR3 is TGTGCCAGCAGCCCTGGGGACAGGGGGAACACTGAAGCTTTCTTT. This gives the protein CASSPGDRGNTEAFF.

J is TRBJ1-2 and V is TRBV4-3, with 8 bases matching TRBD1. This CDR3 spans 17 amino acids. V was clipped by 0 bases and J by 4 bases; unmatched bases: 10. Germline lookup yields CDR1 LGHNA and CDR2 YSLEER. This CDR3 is CASSQDGRAGGFYGYTF. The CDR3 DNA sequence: TGCGCCAGCAGCCAAGATGGCAGGGCAGGGGGCTTCTATGGCTACACCTTC.

CDR3: CASSPTGVQPQHF. CDR3 nucleotides: TGTGCCAGCAGCCCCACAGGCGTTCAGCCCCAGCATTTT. The V gene is TRBV6-5, the J gene TRBJ1-5; D perhaps matches TRBD1 (5 bases). CDR1 MNHEY and CDR2 SVGAGI come from the germline V gene. Trimming shortened V by 6 bases and J by 6 bases, and 12 bases separated the two germline ends. The CDR3 contains 13 residues.

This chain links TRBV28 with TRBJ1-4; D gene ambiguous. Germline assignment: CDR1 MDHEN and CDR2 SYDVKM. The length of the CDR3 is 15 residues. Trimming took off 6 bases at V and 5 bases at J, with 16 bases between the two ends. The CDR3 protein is CASSPPRQGNEKLFF. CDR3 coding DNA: TGTGCCAGCAGCCCACCCCGACAAGGAAATGAAAAACTGTTTTTT.

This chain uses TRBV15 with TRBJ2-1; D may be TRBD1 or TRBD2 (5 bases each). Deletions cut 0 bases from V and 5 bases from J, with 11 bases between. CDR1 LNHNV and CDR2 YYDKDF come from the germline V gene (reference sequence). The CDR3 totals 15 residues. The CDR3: CATSRDHQGDNEQFF. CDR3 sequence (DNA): TGTGCCACCAGCAGAGATCACCAGGGAGACAATGAGCAGTTCTTC. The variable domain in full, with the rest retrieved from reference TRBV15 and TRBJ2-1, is DAMVIQNPRYQVTQFGKPVTLSCSQTLNHNVMYWYQQKSSQAPKLLFHYYDKDFNNEADTPDNFQSRRPNTSFCFLDIRSPGLGDTAMYLCATSRDHQGDNEQFFGPGTRLTVL.

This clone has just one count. The CDR3: CASSRTSELLNTQYF. CDR3 sequence (DNA): TGTGCCAGTAGTAGGACTAGCGAGTTGCTAAATACGCAGTATTTT. The chain joins TRBV19 to TRBJ2-3; TRBD2 matches at 9 bases. The V gene end was trimmed by 4 bases and the J gene end by 7 bases; junction bases not matched to a gene: 9. Germline loops: CDR1 LNHDA, CDR2 SQIVND (reference sequence). The CDR3 contains 15 residues.

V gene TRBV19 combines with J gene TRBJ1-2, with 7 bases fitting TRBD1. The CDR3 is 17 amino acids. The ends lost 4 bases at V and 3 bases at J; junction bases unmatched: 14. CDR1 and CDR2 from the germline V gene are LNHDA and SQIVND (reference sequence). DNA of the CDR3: TGTGCCAGTAGTACGGAAACCCTTGACAGGGAGGACTATGGCTACACCTTC. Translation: CASSTETLDREDYGYTF.

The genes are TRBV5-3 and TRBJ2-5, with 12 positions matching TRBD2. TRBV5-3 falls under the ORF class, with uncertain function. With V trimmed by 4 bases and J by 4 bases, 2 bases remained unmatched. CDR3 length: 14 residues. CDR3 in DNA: TGTGCCAGAAGCATGGGACTAGCGGGAGAGACCCAGTACTTC. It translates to CARSMGLAGETQYF.